These 19 T cell receptor beta chains came from one sample sequenced in a study of blood T cell repertoires in COVID-19 (TCRdb year 2020). The method was the immunoSEQ multiplex PCR assay. In its TCRdb copy, this immuneACCESS table keeps in-frame sequences only and misses some clones. Where compared with another copy, unresolved V genes explain less than half of these, and the others have no known cause. Counted in this sample were over 200,000 clones; 60% to 75% of them appeared once. 3% to 3.5% of the sample belongs to the ten largest clones. The sequenced material came from peripheral blood. The receptor set was obtained from a woman older than 75 with acute or convalescent COVID-19.

V and J are TRBV9 and TRBJ1-2; 7 bases align to TRBD1. Unmatched junction bases numbered 10, after V lost 4 bases and J lost 4 bases. Germline CDR1 is SGDLS and CDR2 is YYNGEE. CDR3 size: 15 residues. CDR3 coding DNA: TGTGCCAGCAGCACCCTATCGGAGGGGGCCTATGGCTACACCTTC. Amino acids: CASSTLSEGAYGYTF.

The chain carries TRBV5-1 and TRBJ2-5; tentatively, D is TRBD2 (6 bases). The germline CDR1 and CDR2 sequences are SGHRS and YFSETQ. The CDR3 runs 14 residues. With 2 bases removed from V and 1 base from J, the gap between germline ends came to 9 bases. CDR3 sequence reads: CASSFQTSQETQYF. CDR3 nucleotide sequence: TGCGCCAGCAGCTTCCAGACTAGCCAAGAGACCCAGTACTTC.

This chain connects TRBV19 to TRBJ1-1; no clear D. This CDR3 comprises 14 residues. Germline CDR1 LNHDA, CDR2 SQIVND (reference sequence). Trimming pared 6 bases from V and 0 bases from J, leaving 11 bases between. The CDR3 region has the DNA TGTGCCAGTAGAGACACCGCAATGAACACTGAAGCTTTCTTT. Amino acid sequence: CASRDTAMNTEAFF. The full variable domain, with the rest looked up from reference TRBV19 and TRBJ1-1, is DGGITQSPKYLFRKEGQNVTLSCEQNLNHDAMYWYRQDPGQGLRLIYYSQIVNDFQKGDIAEGYSVSREKKESFPLTVTSAQKNPTAFYLCASRDTAMNTEAFFGQGTRLTVV.

This clone was counted between two and nine times. This rearrangement joins TRBV7-9 to TRBJ1-4; 7 bases match TRBD1. The CDR3 is made up of 18 amino acids. Germline trimming cut 4 bases from V and 4 bases from J; bases unmatched to any gene: 15. The germline V gene has CDR1 SEHNR and CDR2 FQNEAQ (reference sequence). CDR3 loop: CASSSTGDSMAVNEKLFF. CDR3 in DNA: TGTGCCAGCAGCTCTACAGGGGATAGTATGGCGGTTAATGAAAAACTGTTTTTT.

This chain links TRBV19 with TRBJ1-1, with a possible D match to TRBD1 (6 bases). Per the germline V gene, CDR1 is LNHDA and CDR2 is SQIVND (reference sequence). The CDR3 is 15 amino acids. The germline V and J ends were trimmed by 1 base and 4 bases, with 13 bases remaining between them. The CDR3 DNA reads as TGTGCCAGTAGTATAGTGCGGGGGGCGCGCACTGAAGCTTTCTTT. Translated, it gives CASSIVRGARTEAFF.

The V and J genes are TRBV2 and TRBJ1-2; a weak D match, TRBD1 (5 bases). Germline V gives CDR1 SNHLY, CDR2 FYNNEI. The CDR3 extends over 14 amino acids. Trimming removed 2 bases at V and 2 bases at J, with 9 bases between. CDR3 protein: CASSEQAGNYGYTF. In nucleotides, the CDR3 is TGTGCCAGCAGTGAACAAGCAGGGAACTATGGCTACACCTTC.

The CDR3, as DNA: TGTGCCAGCAGACCCACCCCGGGTAACTCCTACGAGCAGTACTTC. Translation gives CASRPTPGNSYEQYF. V gene TRBV28 combines with J gene TRBJ2-7, with D hard to call. The germline V gene encodes CDR1 MDHEN and CDR2 SYDVKM. The CDR3 is 15 residues long. V lost 6 bases and J lost 0, with 15 bases in between. The full variable domain, completed using reference TRBV28 and TRBJ2-7, is DVKVTQSSRYLVKRTGEKVFLECVQDMDHENMFWYRQDPGLGLRLIYFSYDVKMKEKGDIPEGYSVSREKKERFSLILESASTNQTSMYLCASRPTPGNSYEQYFGPGTRLTVT.

This chain links TRBV3-1 (or the pseudogene TRBV3-2) with TRBJ2-7; TRBD2 agrees at 13 bases. Trimming cost V 4 bases and J 6 bases; bases outside gene matches: 6. This CDR3 has 15 amino acids. Per germline, CDR1 LGHDT and CDR2 YNNKEL (reference sequence). The CDR3 reads CASSLGTSGVLEQYF. The CDR3 DNA sequence: TGTGCCAGCAGCCTCGGGACTAGCGGGGTTCTCGAGCAGTACTTC.

V gene TRBV4-1 combines with J gene TRBJ2-3, with 10 bases fitting TRBD1. The length of the CDR3 is 15 residues. Germline lookup yields CDR1 MGHRA and CDR2 YSYEKL. V shed 4 bases, J shed 2 bases, and the junction held 3 bases outside the gene matches. The CDR3 DNA reads as TGCGCCAGCAGCCTCGGACAGGGGGACACAGATACGCAGTATTTT. Residues: CASSLGQGDTDTQYF.

The chain carries TRBV7-2 and TRBJ1-3; D is unresolved. Trimming left V 5 bases short and J 3 bases short, with 11 bases between. CDR1 is SGHTA and CDR2 is FQGNSA in the germline V gene. The CDR3 is made up of 14 amino acids. CDR3 region: CASSPQSGGNTIYF. DNA for the CDR3: TGTGCCAGCAGCCCCCAATCCGGTGGAAACACCATATATTTT.

In its sample, this clone was seen once. The chain carries TRBV14 and TRBJ2-7, with D possibly being TRBD2 (6 bases). Per the germline V gene, CDR1 is SGHDN and CDR2 is FVKESK. Trimming pared 0 bases from V and 5 bases from J, leaving 11 bases between. CDR3 length: 14 amino acids. CDR3 bases: TGTGCCAGCAGCCAAGATCAGTGGGGGGACGAGCAGTACTTC. Translation gives CASSQDQWGDEQYF.

The CDR3 spells CASSEGGLGGSPLHF. For the CDR3, the DNA is TGTGCCAGCAGTGAGGGGGGACTAGGTGGTTCACCCCTCCACTTT. The chain couples TRBV6-1 to TRBJ1-6; D might be TRBD1 (5 bases). The CDR3 has 15 residues. Trimming shortened V by 3 bases and J by 9 bases, and 15 bases separated the two germline ends. Germline assignment: CDR1 MNHNS and CDR2 SASEGT.

Concerning this clone: A much larger clone lies a single base off, so this may be a read error. The chain combines TRBV2 with TRBJ1-1; D is uncertain. The germline gives CDR1 SNHLY, CDR2 FYNNEI. V lost 4 bases to trimming and J lost 1 base, with 7 bases between them. The length of the CDR3 is 13 residues. DNA of the CDR3: TGTGCCAGCAGTGTTCTCCCGAACACTGAAGCTTTCTTT. As protein: CASSVLPNTEAFF.

The chain employs TRBV19 and TRBJ1-3; D is possibly TRBD1 (5 bases). The V end was cut by 7 bases, the J end by 0 bases, with 13 bases between. From germline, CDR1 is LNHDA and CDR2 SQIVND (reference sequence). This CDR3 contains 15 residues. CDR3 in DNA: TGTGCCAGTACCGACAGACGACTCTCTGGAAACACCATATATTTT. Protein product: CASTDRRLSGNTIYF.

This clone was seen a few times. The chain links TRBV29-1 to TRBJ1-3; tentative D call: TRBD1 (6 bases). Germline V gene lookup returns CDR1 SQVTM and CDR2 ANQGSEA. Trimming removed 5 bases at V and 4 bases at J, with 12 bases between. This CDR3 region has 13 residues. CDR3 DNA sequence: TGCAGCGTTATCACAGGGATCGGAAACACCATATATTTT. Translated: CSVITGIGNTIYF.

Concerning this clone itself: This sample includes further DNA sequences coding for the same CDR3. V is TRBV7-9 and J is TRBJ2-3, with TRBD2 matching 8 bases. This CDR3 region has 15 residues. Trimming cost V 0 bases and J 1 base; bases outside gene matches: 0. Germline V gives CDR1 SEHNR, CDR2 FQNEAQ (reference sequence). CDR3 nucleotide sequence: TGTGCCAGCAGCTTAGCGCGGGGGGGCACAGATACGCAGTATTTT. Translating gives CASSLARGGTDTQYF.

The chain couples TRBV5-1 to TRBJ1-1; D ambiguous. Trimming took 5 bases from V and 4 from J, leaving 12 bases between them. The CDR3 consists of 13 residues. Germline V gene sequence: CDR1 SGHRS, CDR2 YFSETQ. In nucleotides, the CDR3 is TGCGCCAGCAGTTTCTGGGGAGCCACTGAAGCTTTCTTT. It specifies CASSFWGATEAFF.

The gene calls are TRBV7-2 and TRBJ1-6; D is undetermined. The V and J ends lost 8 bases and 6 bases respectively, with 11 bases between them. The CDR3 extends over 13 amino acids. Germline lookup yields CDR1 SGHTA and CDR2 FQGNSA. The CDR3, as DNA: TGTGCCAGCCAGGAAATTATTAATTCACCCCTCCACTTT. Translation gives CASQEIINSPLHF.

This clone was seen only a few times. This rearrangement joins TRBV7-2 to TRBJ1-1, with 8 nucleotides matching TRBD1. Germline CDR1 is SGHTA and CDR2 is FQGNSA. Trimming at V came to 5 bases and at J to 5 bases, leaving 10 bases not matched to a gene. This CDR3 has 15 amino acids. The CDR3 is CASSHGRQGATEAFF. The CDR3, as DNA: TGTGCCAGCAGCCATGGGAGGCAGGGGGCAACTGAAGCTTTCTTT.